This TCR beta chain originates from a study of cytomegalovirus exposure and HLA in healthy donors. Overall study findings and caveats: In a later analysis, specific HLA alleles were associated with 15,000 to 20,000 TCR beta sequences at a 0.05 false discovery rate. A later analysis linked a missense variant in DCLRE1C to the trimming of TCR beta V and J genes. It was shown in a later analysis that HLA-associated TCR beta chains were more clonally expanded than other, equally common chains. Segments of the TCR beta V type were, in most cases, productive about 87% or about 30% of the time in an earlier analysis.

This PCR relied on a set of 60 Vbeta primers and 13 Jbeta primers. The table came from immunoSEQ multiplex PCR; TCRdb's copy has only in-frame clones and leaves some out. The sample yields around 100,000 clones, over 75% seen once. In the case of this clone: The target antigen is unknown.

CDR1 and CDR2 (germline): SGHTA, FQGTGA. V was cut by 4 bases and J by 8 bases, with 18 bases left in between. This CDR3 contains 15 residues. This chain uses TRBV7-3 with TRBJ2-1; D is unclear. This TCR was sampled from a man in his fifties or sixties in good health and CMV-seropositive. The specimen sequenced was PBMCs. The chain's CDR3 is CASSSSGSPFYEQFF. The DNA for the CDR3 is TGTGCCAGCAGCTCATCCGGGTCCCCCTTTTATGAGCAGTTCTTC.